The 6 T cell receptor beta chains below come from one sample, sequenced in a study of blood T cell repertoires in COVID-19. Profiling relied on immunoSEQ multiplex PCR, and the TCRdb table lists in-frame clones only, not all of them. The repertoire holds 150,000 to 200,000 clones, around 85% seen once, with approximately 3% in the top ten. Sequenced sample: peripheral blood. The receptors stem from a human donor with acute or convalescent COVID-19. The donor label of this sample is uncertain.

Written as DNA, the CDR3 is TGTGCCAGCAGCTTAAAACGGCCGGGGACAGATACGCAGTATTTT. It translates to CASSLKRPGTDTQYF. This chain connects TRBV11-3 to TRBJ2-3; D is possibly TRBD2 (5 bases). V was trimmed by 2 bases and J by 3 bases, leaving 12 bases between them. CDR1 SGHNT and CDR2 YENEEA come from the germline V gene. This CDR3 is built from 15 residues.

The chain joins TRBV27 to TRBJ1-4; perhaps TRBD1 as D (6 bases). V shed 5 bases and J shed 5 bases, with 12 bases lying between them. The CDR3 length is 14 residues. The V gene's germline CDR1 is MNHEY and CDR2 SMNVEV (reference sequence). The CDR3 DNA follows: TGTGCCAGCAGTCCGACAGGAAAAAATGAAAAACTGTTTTTT. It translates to CASSPTGKNEKLFF.

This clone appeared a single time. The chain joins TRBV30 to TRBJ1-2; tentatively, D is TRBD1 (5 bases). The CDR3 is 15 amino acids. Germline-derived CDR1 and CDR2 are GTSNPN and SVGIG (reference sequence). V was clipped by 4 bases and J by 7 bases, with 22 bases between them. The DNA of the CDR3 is TGTGCCTGGAAACCCTGGGGTGCGGGGGAAACTGGCTACACCTTC. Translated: CAWKPWGAGETGYTF.

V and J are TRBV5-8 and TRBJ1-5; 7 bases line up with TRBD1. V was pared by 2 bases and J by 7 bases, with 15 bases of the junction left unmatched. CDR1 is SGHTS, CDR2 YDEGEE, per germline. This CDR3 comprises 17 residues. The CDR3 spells CASSFPLNAGGDQPQHF. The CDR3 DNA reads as TGTGCCAGCAGCTTCCCCCTAAATGCAGGGGGAGACCAGCCCCAGCATTTT.

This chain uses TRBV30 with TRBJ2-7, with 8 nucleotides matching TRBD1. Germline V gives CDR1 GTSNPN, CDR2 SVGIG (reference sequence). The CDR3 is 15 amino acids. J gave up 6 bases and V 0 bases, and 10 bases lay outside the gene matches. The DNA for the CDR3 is TGTGCCTGGAGTGTACGAACAGGGGGGATGGGCGAGCAGTACTTC. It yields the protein CAWSVRTGGMGEQYF. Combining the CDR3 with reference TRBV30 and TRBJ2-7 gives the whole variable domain SQTIHQWPATLVQPVGSPLSLECTVEGTSNPNLYWYRQAAGRGLQLLFYSVGIGQISSEVPQNLSASRPQDRQFILSSKKLLLSDSGFYLCAWSVRTGGMGEQYFGPGTRLTVT.

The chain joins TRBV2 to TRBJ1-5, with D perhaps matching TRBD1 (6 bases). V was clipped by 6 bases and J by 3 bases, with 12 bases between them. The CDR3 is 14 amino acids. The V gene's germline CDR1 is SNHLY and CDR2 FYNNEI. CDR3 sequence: CASSSDRYNQPQHF. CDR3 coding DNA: TGTGCCAGCAGCTCCGACAGGTACAATCAGCCCCAGCATTTT. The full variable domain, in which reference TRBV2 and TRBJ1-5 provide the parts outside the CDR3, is EPEVTQTPSHQVTQMGQEVILRCVPISNHLYFYWYRQILGQKVEFLVSFYNNEISEKSEIFDDQFSVERPDGSNFTLKIRSTKLEDSAMYFCASSSDRYNQPQHFGDGTRLSIL.